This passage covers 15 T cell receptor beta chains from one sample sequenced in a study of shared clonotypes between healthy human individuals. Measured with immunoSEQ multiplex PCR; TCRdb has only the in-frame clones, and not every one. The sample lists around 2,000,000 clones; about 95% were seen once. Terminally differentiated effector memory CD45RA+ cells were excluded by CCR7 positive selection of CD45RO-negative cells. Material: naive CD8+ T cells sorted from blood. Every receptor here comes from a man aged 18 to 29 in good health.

CDR3 DNA sequence: TGTGCCAGTAGTATGTGGGCGGGGACTAGCGGGAGTAACGAGCAGTACTTC. Translation: CASSMWAGTSGSNEQYF. This chain joins TRBV19 and TRBJ2-7; 14 bases match TRBD2. Germline CDR1 LNHDA, CDR2 SQIVND (reference sequence). J gave up 5 bases and V 3 bases, and 9 bases lay outside the gene matches. The CDR3 extends over 17 amino acids.

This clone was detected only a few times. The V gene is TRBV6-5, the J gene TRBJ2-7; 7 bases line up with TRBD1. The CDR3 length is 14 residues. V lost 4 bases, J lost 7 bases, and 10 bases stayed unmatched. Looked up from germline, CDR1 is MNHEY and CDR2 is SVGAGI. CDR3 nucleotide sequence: TGTGCCAGCAGTTTTGTAGCAGGGGGTCGGGAGCAGTACTTC. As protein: CASSFVAGGREQYF.

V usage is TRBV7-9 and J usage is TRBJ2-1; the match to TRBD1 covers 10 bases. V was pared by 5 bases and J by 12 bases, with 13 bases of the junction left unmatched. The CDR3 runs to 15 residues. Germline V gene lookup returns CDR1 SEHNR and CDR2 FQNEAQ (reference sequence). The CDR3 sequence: CASSLGTGVNRGQFF. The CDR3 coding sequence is TGTGCCAGCAGCCTAGGGACAGGGGTAAATAGGGGGCAGTTCTTC.

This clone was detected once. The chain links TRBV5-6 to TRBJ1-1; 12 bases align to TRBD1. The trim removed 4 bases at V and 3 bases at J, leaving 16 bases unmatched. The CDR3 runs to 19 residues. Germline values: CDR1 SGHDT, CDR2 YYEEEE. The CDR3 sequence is CASSHSLSGTGGMYTEAFF. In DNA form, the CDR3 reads TGTGCCAGCAGCCACTCGCTTTCCGGGACAGGGGGCATGTACACTGAAGCTTTCTTT.

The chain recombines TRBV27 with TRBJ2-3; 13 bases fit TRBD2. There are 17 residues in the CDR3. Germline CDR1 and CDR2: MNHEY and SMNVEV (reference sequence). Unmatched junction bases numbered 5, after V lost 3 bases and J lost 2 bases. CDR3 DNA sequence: TGTGCCAGCAGTTTCATAACTAGCGGGGGGGTCACAGATACGCAGTATTTT. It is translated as CASSFITSGGVTDTQYF.

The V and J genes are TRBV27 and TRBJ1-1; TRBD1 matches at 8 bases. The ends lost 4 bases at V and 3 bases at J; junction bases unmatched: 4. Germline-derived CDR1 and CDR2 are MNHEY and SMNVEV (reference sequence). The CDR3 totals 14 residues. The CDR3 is CASSSTGAYTEAFF. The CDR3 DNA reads TGTGCCAGCAGTTCGACAGGGGCGTACACTGAAGCTTTCTTT.

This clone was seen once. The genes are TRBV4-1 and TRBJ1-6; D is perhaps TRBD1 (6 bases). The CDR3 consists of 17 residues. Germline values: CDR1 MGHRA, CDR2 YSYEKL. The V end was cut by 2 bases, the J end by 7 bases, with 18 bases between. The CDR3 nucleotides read TGCGCCAGCAGCCAAAGAAACAGGGTCGATGAGAATTCACCCCTCCACTTT. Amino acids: CASSQRNRVDENSPLHF.

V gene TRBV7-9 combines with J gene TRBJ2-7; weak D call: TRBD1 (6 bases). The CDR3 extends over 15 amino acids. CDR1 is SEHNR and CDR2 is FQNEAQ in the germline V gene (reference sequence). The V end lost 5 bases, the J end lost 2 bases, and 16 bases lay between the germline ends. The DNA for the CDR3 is TGTGCCAGCAGCCCCTCAACAGGGTTTACCTACGAGCAGTACTTC. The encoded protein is CASSPSTGFTYEQYF.

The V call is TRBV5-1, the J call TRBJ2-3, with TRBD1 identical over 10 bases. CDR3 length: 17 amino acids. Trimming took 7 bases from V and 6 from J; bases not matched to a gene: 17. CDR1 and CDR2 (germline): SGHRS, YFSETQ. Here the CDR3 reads CASRVVRDRGSGDTQYF. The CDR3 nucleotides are TGCGCCAGCCGAGTCGTGAGGGACAGGGGTTCGGGGGATACGCAGTATTTT.

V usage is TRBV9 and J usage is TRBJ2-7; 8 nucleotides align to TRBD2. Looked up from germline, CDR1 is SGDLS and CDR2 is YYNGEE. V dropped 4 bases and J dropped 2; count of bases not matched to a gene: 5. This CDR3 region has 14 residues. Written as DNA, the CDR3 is TGTGCCAGCAGCCCTCGGGGGGGAACCTACGAGCAGTACTTC. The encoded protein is CASSPRGGTYEQYF. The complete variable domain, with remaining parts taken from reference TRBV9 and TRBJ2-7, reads DSGVTQTPKHLITATGQRVTLRCSPRSGDLSVYWYQQSLDQGLQFLIQYYNGEERAKGNILERFSAQQFPDLHSELNLSSLELGDSALYFCASSPRGGTYEQYFGPGTRLTVT.

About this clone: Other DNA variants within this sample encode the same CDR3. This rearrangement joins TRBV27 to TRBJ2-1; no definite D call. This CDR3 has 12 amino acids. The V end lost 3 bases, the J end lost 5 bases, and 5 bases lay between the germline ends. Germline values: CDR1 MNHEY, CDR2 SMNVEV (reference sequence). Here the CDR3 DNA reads TGTGCCAGCAGTTTTGGAAACAATGAGCAGTTCTTC. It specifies CASSFGNNEQFF.

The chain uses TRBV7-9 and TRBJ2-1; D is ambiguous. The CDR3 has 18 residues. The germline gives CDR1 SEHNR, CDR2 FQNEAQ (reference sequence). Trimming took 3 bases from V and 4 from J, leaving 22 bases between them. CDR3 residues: CASSLFVWGFQTYNEQFF. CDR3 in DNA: TGTGCCAGCAGCTTGTTCGTTTGGGGTTTTCAGACTTACAATGAGCAGTTCTTC.

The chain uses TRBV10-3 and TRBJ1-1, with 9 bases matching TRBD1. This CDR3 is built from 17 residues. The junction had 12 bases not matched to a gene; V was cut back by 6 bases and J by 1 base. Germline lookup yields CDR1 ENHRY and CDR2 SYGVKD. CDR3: CAISEMGTGNPNTEAFF. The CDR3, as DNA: TGTGCCATCAGCGAAATGGGGACAGGGAACCCGAACACTGAAGCTTTCTTT.

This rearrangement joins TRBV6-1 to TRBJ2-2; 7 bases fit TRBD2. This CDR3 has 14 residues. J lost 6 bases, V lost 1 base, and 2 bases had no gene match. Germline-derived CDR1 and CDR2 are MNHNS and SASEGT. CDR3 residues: CASSEVRESGELFF. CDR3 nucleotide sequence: TGTGCCAGCAGTGAAGTGCGGGAGTCCGGGGAGCTGTTTTTT.

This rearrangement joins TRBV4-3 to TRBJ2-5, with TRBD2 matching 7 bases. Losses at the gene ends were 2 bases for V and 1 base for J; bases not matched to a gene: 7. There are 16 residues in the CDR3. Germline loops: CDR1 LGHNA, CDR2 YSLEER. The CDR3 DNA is TGCGCCAGCAGCCAACGATCGGGAGGATTCCAAGAGACCCAGTACTTC. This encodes CASSQRSGGFQETQYF.